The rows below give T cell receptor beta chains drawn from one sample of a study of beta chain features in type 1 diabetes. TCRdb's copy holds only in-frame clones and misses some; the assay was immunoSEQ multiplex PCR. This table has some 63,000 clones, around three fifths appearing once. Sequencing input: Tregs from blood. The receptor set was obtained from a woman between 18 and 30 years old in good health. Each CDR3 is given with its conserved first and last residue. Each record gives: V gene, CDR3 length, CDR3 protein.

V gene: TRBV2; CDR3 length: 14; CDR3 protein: CASSERGRNTEAFF
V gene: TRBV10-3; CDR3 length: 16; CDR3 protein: CAISEPQQTGQETQYF
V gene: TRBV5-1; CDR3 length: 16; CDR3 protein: CASQGAGTPGTDTQYF
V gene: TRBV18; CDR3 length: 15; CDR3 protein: CASSFTGVDNSPLHF
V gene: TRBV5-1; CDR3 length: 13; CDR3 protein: CASSLVQGDTQYF
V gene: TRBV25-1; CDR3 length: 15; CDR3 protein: CASSPTSGIYNEQFF
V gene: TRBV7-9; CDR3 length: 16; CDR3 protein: CANGTSGGLNTGELFF
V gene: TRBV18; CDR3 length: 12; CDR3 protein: CASSPSTDTQYF
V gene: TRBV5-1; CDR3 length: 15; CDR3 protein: CASNQVEVNTGELFF
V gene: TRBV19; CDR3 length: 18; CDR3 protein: CASSIPLAGASSYNEQFF
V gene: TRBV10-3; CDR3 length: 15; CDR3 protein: CAIMNSGTGAYEQYF
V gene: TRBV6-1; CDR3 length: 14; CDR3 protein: CASGDGTGGQPQHF
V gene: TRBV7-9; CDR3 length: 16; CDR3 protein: CASSLYRGAGNQPQHF
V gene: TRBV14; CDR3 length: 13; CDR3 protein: CASSSRAREKLFF
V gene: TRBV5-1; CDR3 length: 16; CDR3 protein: CASSAGTSGSYNEQFF
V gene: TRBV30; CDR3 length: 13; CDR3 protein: CAWSEQLNSPLHF
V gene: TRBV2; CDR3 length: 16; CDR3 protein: CASSGGHSLAKNIQYF
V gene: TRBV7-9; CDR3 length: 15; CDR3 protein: CASSKLGHTNEKLFF
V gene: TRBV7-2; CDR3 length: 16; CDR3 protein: CASSLSGGAGAGELFF
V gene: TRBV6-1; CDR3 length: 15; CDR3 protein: CASSQYLGEGETQYF
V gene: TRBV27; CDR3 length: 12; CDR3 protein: CASSHFGTEAFF
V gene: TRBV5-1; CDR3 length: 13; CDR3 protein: CASSLGREETQYF
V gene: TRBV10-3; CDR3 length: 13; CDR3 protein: CAISAEQGTEAFF
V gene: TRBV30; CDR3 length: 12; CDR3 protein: CAWSIRVYGYTF
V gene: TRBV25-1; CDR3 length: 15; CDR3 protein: CASSEGTSGKNIQYF
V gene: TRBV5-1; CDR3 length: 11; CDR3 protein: CASSLSGSQFF
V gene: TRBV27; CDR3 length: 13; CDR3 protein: CASSPADSEKLFF
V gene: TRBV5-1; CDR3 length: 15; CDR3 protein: CASSYYLRGTDTQYF
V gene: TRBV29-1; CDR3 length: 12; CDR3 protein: CSVQTNAYEQYF
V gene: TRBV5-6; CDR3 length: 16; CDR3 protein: CASSVAGTSGYNEQFF
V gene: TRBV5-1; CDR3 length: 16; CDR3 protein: CASSQATGGAGETQYF
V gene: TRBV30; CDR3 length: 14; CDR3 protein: CAWSPGAGTDTQYF
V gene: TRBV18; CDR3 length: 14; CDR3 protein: CASSPLGGDQPQHF
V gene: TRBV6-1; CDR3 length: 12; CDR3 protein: CAIRTSGKTQYF
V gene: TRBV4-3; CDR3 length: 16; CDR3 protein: CASSQFQGVGTGELFF
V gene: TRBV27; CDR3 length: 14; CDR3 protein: CASSHPGQGDGYTF
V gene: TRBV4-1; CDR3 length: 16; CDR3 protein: CASSQDPSGRVGEQFF
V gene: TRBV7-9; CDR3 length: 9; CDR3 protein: CAGGETQYF
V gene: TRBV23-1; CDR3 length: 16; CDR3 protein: CASSQSWYRRSYEQYF
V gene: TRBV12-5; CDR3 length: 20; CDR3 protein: CASGLVLEASRGQSSYEQYF
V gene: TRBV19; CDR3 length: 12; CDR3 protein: CASRDRYQPQHF
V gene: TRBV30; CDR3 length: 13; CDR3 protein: CAWRGYRNTEAFF
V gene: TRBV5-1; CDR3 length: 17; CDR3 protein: CASSLEGLASASGELFF
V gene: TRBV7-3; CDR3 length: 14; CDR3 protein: CASSFNTRTDTQYF
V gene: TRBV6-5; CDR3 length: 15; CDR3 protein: CASSYGYGGNYGYTF
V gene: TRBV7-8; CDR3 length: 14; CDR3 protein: CASSSGPLWDEQFF
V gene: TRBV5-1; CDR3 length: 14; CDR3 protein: CASSLGTVDEKLFF
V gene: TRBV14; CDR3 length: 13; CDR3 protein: CASSRTAGNTIYF
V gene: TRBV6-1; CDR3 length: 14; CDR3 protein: CASSRTPNTGELFF
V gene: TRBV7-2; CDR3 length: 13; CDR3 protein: CASSLVVGDEQFF
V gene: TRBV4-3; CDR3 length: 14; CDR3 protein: CASSHGADGETQYF
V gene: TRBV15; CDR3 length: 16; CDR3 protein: CATSFRTSGGTDTQYF
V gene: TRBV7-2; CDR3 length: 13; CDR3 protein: CASSLGESYEQYF
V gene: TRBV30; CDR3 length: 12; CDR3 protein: CAWGGQGGIQYF
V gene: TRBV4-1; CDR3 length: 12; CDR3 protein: CASSHIGTEAFF
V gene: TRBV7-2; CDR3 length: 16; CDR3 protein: CASSVQRGAGRNEQFF
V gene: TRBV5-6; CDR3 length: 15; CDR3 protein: CASSLGSYSGNTIYF
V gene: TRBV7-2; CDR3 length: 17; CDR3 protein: CASSLRGPGQGRTEAFF
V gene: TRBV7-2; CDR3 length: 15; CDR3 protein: CASSFAGTGYSGYTF